This T cell receptor (beta chain) was sequenced for a study of cytomegalovirus exposure and HLA in healthy donors. Regarding this clone: Its antigen is undetermined.

Vbeta (60) and Jbeta (13) primers were used in the PCR. The protocol was immunoSEQ multiplex PCR, while the TCRdb copy is restricted to in-frame clones and leaves out a portion. The table shows some 150,000 clones, with around four fifths occurring only once. Trimming shortened V by 0 bases and J by 2 bases, and 16 bases separated the two germline ends. This CDR3 region has 17 residues. The V gene's germline CDR1 is LGHNA and CDR2 YSLEER. General study points: Upon later analysis, HLA-associated TCR beta chains proved more clonally expanded than other, equally common chains.

The genes are TRBV4-3 and TRBJ1-1; D gene uncertain. The receptor's source is a woman aged 45-65 years in good health and CMV-seronegative. Material: PBMCs. CDR3 in DNA: TGCGCCAGCAGCCAAGATACCAATGGTGCAGTAAACACTGAAGCTTTCTTT. Translation gives CASSQDTNGAVNTEAFF.